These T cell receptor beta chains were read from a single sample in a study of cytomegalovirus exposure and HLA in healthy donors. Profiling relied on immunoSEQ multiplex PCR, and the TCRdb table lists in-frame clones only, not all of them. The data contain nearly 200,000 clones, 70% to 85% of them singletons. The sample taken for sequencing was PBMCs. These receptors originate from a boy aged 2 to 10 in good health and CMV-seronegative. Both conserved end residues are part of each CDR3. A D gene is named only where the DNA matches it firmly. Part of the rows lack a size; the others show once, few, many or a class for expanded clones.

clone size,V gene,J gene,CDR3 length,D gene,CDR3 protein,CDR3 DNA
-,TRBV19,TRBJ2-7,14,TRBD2,CASSWETSGNEQYF,TGTGCCAGTAGTTGGGAAACTAGCGGCAACGAGCAGTACTTC
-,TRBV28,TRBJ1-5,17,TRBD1,CASIKGTGLYSNQPQHF,TGTGCCAGCATCAAAGGGACAGGGTTATATAGCAATCAGCCCCAGCATTTT
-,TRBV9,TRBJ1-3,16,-,CASSVAVGGIGNTIYF,TGTGCCAGCAGCGTAGCGGTCGGGGGAATTGGAAACACCATATATTTT
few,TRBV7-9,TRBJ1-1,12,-,CASSRGNTEAFF,TGTGCCAGCAGCCGGGGGAACACTGAAGCTTTCTTT
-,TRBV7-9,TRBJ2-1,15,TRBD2,CASSFGGGVYNEQFF,TGTGCCAGCAGCTTCGGCGGGGGGGTCTACAATGAGCAGTTCTTC
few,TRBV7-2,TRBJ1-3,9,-,CATGVPLYF,TGTGCCACGGGAGTCCCTCTATATTTT
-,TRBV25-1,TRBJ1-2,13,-,CASSDLTSYGYTF,TGTGCCAGCAGTGATTTAACATCTTATGGCTACACCTTC
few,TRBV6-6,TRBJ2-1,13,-,CASRTRSLWEQFF,TGTGCCAGTCGGACTCGGTCGTTATGGGAGCAGTTCTTC
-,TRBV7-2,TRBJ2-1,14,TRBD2,CASSYKTGGNEQFF,TGTGCCAGCAGCTACAAAACGGGGGGGAATGAGCAGTTCTTC
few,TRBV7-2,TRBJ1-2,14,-,CASSLFTGLEGYTF,TGTGCCAGCAGCTTATTCACAGGCCTCGAGGGCTACACCTTC
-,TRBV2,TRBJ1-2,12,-,CASSEGGGGYTF,TGTGCCAGCAGTGAGGGAGGGGGAGGCTACACCTTC
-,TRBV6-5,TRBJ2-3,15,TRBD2,CASSPSGLGPDTQYF,TGTGCCAGCAGTCCATCAGGACTAGGGCCAGATACGCAGTATTTT
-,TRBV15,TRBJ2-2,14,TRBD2,CATSAGGGRGELFF,TGTGCCACCTCGGCCGGCGGGGGGCGGGGGGAGCTGTTTTTT
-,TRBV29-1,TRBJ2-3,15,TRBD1,CSAPDRGGSTDTQYF,TGCAGCGCTCCGGACAGGGGAGGGAGCACAGATACGCAGTATTTT
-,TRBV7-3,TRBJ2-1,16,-,CASSRGASAVYNEQFF,TGTGCCAGCAGCCGCGGGGCGTCAGCTGTCTACAATGAGCAGTTCTTC
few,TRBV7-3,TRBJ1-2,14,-,CASSGPGEGIGYTF,TGTGCCAGCAGCGGTCCTGGGGAGGGAATCGGCTACACCTTC
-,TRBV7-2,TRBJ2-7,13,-,CASSRDRSYEQYF,TGTGCCAGCAGCCGAGACAGGTCCTACGAGCAGTACTTC
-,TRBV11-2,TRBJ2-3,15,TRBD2,CASSRTLASTDTQYF,TGTGCCAGCAGCCGCACACTAGCGAGCACAGATACGCAGTATTTT
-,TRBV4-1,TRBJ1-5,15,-,CASSQVEQANQPQHF,TGCGCCAGCAGCCAAGTCGAACAGGCCAATCAGCCCCAGCATTTT
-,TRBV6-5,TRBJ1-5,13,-,CASSTGTNQPQHF,TGTGCCAGCAGTACCGGGACAAATCAGCCCCAGCATTTT
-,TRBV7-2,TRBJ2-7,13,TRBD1,CASAVGGWYEQYF,TGTGCCAGCGCGGTAGGGGGCTGGTACGAGCAGTACTTC
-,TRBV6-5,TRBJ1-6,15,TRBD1,CASRDGTALNSPLHF,TGTGCCAGCAGGGATGGGACAGCTCTTAATTCACCCCTCCACTTT
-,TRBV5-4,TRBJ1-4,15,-,CASSLGQEPGEKLFF,TGTGCCAGCAGCTTGGGACAGGAGCCCGGTGAAAAACTGTTTTTT
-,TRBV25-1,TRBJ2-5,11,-,CASSEGLTQYF,TGTGCCAGCAGTGAAGGACTGACCCAGTACTTC
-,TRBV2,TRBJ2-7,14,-,CASSDGTSWAEQYF,TGTGCCAGCAGTGATGGCACTAGCTGGGCCGAGCAGTACTTC
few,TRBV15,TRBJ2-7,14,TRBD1,CATSRAGTGTERYF,TGTGCCACCAGCAGAGCCGGGACAGGGACCGAGCGGTACTTC